Given below is one TCR beta chain in context. The antigen is not known. The junction differs from germline at one of its ends, possibly a read error. These data originate in a study of cytomegalovirus exposure and HLA in healthy donors. Study conclusions and caveats: Later analysis demonstrated an association between a missense DCLRE1C variant and TCR beta V- and J-gene trimming.

CDR3 size: 13 residues. Looked up from germline, CDR1 is SGHDT and CDR2 is YYEEEE. PCR involved 60 Vbeta and 13 Jbeta primers. TCRdb's table, derived via immunoSEQ multiplex PCR, lists solely in-frame clones and lacks some. The sample gives about 130,000 clones, around 86% of which show up once; roughly 8.2% is in the top ten. This TCR derives from a woman aged 45-65 years in good health and CMV-seropositive. The sample consisted of PBMCs. V gene TRBV5-6 combines with J gene TRBJ1-1, with D maybe TRBD1 (6 bases). As DNA, the CDR3 is TGTGCCAGTAGCTTGACAGGTAACACTGAAGCTTTCTTT. Residues: CASSLTGNTEAFF.